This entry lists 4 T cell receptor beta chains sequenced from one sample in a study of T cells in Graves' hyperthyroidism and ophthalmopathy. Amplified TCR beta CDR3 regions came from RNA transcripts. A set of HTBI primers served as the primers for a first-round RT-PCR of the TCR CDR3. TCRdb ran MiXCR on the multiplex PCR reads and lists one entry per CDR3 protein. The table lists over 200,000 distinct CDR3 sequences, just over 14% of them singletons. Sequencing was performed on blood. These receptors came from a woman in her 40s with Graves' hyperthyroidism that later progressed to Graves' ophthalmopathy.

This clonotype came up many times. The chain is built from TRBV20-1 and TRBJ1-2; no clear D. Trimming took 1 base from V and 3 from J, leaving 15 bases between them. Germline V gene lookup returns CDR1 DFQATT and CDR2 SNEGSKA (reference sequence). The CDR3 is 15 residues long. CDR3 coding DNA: TGCAGTGCTAGAGTGATTTTAAAGACGTACTATGGCTACACCTTC. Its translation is CSARVILKTYYGYTF.

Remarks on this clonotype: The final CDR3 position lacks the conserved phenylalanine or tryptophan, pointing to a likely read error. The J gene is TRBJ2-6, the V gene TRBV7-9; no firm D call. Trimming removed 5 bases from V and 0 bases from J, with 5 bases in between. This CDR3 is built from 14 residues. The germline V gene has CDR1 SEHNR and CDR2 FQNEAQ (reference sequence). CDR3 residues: CASSGYSGANVLTY. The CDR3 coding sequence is TGTGCCAGCAGCGGGTACTCTGGGGCCAACGTCCTGACTTAC.

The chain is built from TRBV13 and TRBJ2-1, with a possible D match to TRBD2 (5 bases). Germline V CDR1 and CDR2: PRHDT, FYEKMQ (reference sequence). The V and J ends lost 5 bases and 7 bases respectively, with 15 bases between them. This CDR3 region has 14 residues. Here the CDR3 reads CASSPPSFRNEQFF. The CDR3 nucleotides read TGTGCCAGCAGCCCCCCTAGCTTCAGGAATGAGCAGTTCTTC.

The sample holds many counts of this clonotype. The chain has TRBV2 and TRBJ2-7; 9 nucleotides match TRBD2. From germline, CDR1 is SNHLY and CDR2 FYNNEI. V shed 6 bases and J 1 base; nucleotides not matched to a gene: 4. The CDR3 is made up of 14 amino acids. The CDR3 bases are TGTGCCAGCAGGAGGACTAGCGAATCCTACGAGCAGTACTTC. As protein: CASRRTSESYEQYF.